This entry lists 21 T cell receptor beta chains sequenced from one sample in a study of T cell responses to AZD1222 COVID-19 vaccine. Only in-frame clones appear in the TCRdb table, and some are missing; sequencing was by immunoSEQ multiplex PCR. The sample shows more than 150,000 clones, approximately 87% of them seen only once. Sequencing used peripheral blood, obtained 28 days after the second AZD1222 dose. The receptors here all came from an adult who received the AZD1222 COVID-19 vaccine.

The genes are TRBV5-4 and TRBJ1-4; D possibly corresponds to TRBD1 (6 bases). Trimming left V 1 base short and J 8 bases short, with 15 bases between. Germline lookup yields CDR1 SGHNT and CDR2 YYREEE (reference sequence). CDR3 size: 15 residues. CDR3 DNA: TGTGCCAGCAGCTTGTGGGAGAACACAGGGGAAAAACTGTTTTTT. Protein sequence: CASSLWENTGEKLFF.

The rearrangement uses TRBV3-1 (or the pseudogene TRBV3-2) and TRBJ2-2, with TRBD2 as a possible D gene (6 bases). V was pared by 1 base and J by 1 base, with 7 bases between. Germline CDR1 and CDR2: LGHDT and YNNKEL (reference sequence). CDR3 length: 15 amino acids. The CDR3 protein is CASSQASVNTGELFF. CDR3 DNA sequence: TGTGCCAGCAGCCAAGCTAGCGTGAACACCGGGGAGCTGTTTTTT.

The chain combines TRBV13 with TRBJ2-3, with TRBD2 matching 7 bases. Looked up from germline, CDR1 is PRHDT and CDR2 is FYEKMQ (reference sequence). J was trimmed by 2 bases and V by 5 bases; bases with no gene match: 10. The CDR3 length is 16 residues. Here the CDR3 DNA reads TGTGCCAGCAGCCGGTCGACGGGAGGACTCACAGATACGCAGTATTTT. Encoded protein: CASSRSTGGLTDTQYF.

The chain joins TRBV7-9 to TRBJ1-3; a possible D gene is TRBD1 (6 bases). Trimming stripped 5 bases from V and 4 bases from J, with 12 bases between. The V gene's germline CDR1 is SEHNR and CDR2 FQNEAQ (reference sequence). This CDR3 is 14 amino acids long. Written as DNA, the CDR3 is TGTGCCAGCAGCGCACAGGGTTACGGAAACACCATATATTTT. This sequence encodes CASSAQGYGNTIYF.

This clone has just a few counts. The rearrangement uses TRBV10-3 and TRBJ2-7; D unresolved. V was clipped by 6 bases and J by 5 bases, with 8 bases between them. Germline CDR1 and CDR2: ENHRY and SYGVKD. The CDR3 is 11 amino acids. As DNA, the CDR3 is TGTGCCATCAGCCCCGGCCACGAGCAGTACTTC. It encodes CAISPGHEQYF.

The CDR3: CATSDLIQGGQPQHF. For the CDR3, the DNA is TGTGCCACCAGTGATTTGATCCAGGGGGGGCAGCCCCAGCATTTT. This sequence joins TRBV24-1 and TRBJ1-5; 7 bases are shared with TRBD1. There are 15 residues in the CDR3. Germline CDR1 reads KGHDR; CDR2 reads SFDVKD. The J segment lost 7 bases and the V segment lost 0 bases, leaving 5 bases of the junction unmatched.

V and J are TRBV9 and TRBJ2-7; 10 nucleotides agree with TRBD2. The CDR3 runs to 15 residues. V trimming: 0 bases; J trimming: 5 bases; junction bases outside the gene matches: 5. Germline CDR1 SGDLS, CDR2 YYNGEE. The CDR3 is CASSVGTSGINEQYF. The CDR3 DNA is TGTGCCAGCAGCGTAGGAACTAGCGGGATAAACGAGCAGTACTTC.

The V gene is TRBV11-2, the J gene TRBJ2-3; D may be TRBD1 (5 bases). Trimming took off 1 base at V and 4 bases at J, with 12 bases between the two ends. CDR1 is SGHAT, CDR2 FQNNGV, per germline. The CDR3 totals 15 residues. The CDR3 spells CASSLGAGISDTQYF. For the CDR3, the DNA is TGTGCCAGCAGCTTAGGGGCAGGGATTTCAGATACGCAGTATTTT. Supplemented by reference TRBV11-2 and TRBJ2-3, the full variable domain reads EAGVAQSPRYKIIEKRQSVAFWCNPISGHATLYWYQQILGQGPKLLIQFQNNGVVDDSQLPKDRFSAERLKGVDSTLKIQPAKLEDSAVYLCASSLGAGISDTQYFGPGTRLTVL.

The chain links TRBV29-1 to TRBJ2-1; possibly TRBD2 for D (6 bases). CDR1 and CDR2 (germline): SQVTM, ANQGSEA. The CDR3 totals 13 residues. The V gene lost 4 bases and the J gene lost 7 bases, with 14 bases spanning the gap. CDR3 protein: CSVGSGTLNEQFF. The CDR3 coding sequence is TGCAGCGTTGGCTCCGGGACTTTGAATGAGCAGTTCTTC.

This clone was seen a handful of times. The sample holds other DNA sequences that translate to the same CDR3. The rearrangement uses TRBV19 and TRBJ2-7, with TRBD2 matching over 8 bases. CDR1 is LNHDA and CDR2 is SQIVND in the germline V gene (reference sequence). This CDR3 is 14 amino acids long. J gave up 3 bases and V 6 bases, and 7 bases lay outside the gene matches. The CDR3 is CASRRTGGLYEQYF. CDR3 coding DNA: TGTGCCAGTAGAAGAACGGGAGGGCTCTACGAGCAGTACTTC.

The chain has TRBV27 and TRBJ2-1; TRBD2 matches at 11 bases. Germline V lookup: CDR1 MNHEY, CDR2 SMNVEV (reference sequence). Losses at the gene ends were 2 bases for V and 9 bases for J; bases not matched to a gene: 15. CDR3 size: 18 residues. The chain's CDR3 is CASSLVAGGPKFVGEQFF. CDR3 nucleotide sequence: TGTGCCAGCAGTTTAGTAGCGGGAGGGCCAAAGTTTGTGGGTGAGCAGTTCTTC.

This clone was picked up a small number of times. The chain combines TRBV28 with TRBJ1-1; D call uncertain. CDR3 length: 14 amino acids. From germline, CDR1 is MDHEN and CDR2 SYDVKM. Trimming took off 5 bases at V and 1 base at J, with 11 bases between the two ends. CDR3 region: CASSPNRGNTEAFF. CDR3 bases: TGTGCCAGCAGTCCCAATAGAGGGAACACTGAAGCTTTCTTT. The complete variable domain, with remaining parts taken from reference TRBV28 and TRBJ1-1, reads DVKVTQSSRYLVKRTGEKVFLECVQDMDHENMFWYRQDPGLGLRLIYFSYDVKMKEKGDIPEGYSVSREKKERFSLILESASTNQTSMYLCASSPNRGNTEAFFGQGTRLTVV.

CDR3 in DNA: TGTGCCACCGGAGCGGGACCCTCCTACGAGCAGTACTTC. It specifies CATGAGPSYEQYF. The chain links TRBV27 to TRBJ2-7; 7 bases match TRBD2. The CDR3 covers 13 residues. The J segment lost 0 bases and the V segment lost 10 bases, leaving 6 bases of the junction unmatched. CDR1 is MNHEY, CDR2 SMNVEV, per germline (reference sequence).

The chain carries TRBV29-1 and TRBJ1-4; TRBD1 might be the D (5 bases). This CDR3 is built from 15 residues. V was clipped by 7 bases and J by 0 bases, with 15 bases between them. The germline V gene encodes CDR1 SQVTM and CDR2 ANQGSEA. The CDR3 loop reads CSASTQGTTNEKLFF. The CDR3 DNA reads TGCAGCGCTTCGACTCAGGGAACAACTAATGAAAAACTGTTTTTT.

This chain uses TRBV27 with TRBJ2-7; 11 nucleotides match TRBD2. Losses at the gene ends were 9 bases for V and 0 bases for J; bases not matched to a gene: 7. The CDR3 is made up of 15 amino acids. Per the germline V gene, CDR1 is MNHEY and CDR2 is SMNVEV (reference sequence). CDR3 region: CASKPGLAVSYEQYF. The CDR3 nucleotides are TGTGCCAGTAAGCCGGGACTAGCGGTCTCCTACGAGCAGTACTTC.

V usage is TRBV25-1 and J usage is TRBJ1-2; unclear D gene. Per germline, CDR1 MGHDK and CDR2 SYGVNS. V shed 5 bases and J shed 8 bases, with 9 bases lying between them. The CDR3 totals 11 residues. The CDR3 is CASSNGRGYTF. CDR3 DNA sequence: TGTGCCAGCAGTAACGGACGAGGCTACACCTTC.

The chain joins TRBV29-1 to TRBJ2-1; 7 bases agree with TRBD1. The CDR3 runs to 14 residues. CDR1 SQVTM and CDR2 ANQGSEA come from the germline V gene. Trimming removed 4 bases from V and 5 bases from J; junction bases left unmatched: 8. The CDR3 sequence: CSVGAGTADNEQFF. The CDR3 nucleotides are TGCAGCGTTGGGGCCGGGACAGCGGACAATGAGCAGTTCTTC.

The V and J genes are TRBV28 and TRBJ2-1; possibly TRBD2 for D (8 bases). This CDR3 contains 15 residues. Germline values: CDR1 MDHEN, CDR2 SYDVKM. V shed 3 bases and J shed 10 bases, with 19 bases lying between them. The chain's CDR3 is CASSFPGSGTEEQFF. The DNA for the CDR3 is TGTGCCAGCAGTTTCCCCGGTAGCGGGACAGAAGAGCAGTTCTTC.

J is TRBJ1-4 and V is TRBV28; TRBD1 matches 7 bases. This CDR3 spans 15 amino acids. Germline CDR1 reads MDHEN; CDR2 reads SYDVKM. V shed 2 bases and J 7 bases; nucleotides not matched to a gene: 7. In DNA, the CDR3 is TGTGCCAGCAGTTTAAGGGGGCCCCTGGGTGAAAAACTGTTTTTT. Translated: CASSLRGPLGEKLFF. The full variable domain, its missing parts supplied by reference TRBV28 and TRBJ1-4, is DVKVTQSSRYLVKRTGEKVFLECVQDMDHENMFWYRQDPGLGLRLIYFSYDVKMKEKGDIPEGYSVSREKKERFSLILESASTNQTSMYLCASSLRGPLGEKLFFGSGTQLSVL.

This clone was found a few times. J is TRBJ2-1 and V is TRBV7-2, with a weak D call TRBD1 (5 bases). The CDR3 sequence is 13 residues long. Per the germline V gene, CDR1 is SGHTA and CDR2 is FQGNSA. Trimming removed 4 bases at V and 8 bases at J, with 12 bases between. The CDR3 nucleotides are TGTGCCAGCAGCTATCTTCAGGGCTATGAGCAGTTCTTC. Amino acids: CASSYLQGYEQFF.

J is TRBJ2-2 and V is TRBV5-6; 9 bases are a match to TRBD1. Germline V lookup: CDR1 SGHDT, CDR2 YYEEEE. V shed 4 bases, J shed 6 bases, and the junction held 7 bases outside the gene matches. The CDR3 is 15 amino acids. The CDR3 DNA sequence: TGTGCCAGCAGCAAATTTACAGGGGGCCCCGGGGAGCTGTTTTTT. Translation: CASSKFTGGPGELFF.